These 19 T cell receptor beta chains share one sample of origin, sequenced in a study of CD8+ T cells in alopecia areata. Peripheral blood samples and lesional scalp punch biopsies were obtained from alopecia areata patients. Extracted RNA was reverse transcribed into cDNA, the sequencing template. The protocol was immunoSEQ multiplex PCR, while the TCRdb copy is restricted to in-frame clones and leaves out a portion. The sample lists thousands of clones, 65% to 75% seen once, with roughly 21% in the top ten. Sequenced material: skin, taken at week 0. The receptors stem from a human donor with alopecia areata.

J is TRBJ1-2 and V is TRBV7-8, with D possibly being TRBD1 (5 bases). The CDR3 has 15 amino acids. Germline assignment: CDR1 SGHVS and CDR2 FQNEAQ. With 1 base removed from V and 3 bases from J, the gap between germline ends came to 12 bases. The DNA for the CDR3 is TGTGCCAGCAGCTTAGAACGACAGACAGACTATGGCTACACCTTC. It specifies CASSLERQTDYGYTF.

The chain joins TRBV7-2 to TRBJ2-1; TRBD1 aligns across 12 bases. The junction had 8 bases not matched to a gene; V was cut back by 5 bases and J by 9 bases. This CDR3 contains 15 residues. Per the germline V gene, CDR1 is SGHTA and CDR2 is FQGNSA. CDR3 in amino acids: CASSGGQGAPREQFF. DNA of the CDR3: TGTGCCAGCAGCGGGGGACAGGGGGCCCCCCGTGAGCAGTTCTTC. Filled out from reference TRBV7-2 and TRBJ2-1, the complete variable domain reads GAGVSQSPSNKVTEKGKDVELRCDPISGHTALYWYRQSLGQGLEFLIYFQGNSAPDKSGLPSDRFSAERTGGSVSTLTIQRTQQEDSAVYLCASSGGQGAPREQFFGPGTRLTVL.

About this clone: Other DNA sequences in this specimen translate into the identical CDR3. This chain uses TRBV6-4 with TRBJ2-2; D gene ambiguous. From germline, CDR1 is MRHNA and CDR2 SNTAGT. V was shortened by 3 bases and J by 0 bases, with 2 bases between the two germline ends. CDR3 length: 13 residues. This CDR3 reads CASSEANTGELFF. For the CDR3, the DNA is TGTGCCAGCAGTGAGGCGAACACCGGGGAGCTGTTTTTT.

CDR3 protein: CASSPQQGYEREKLFF. Written as DNA, the CDR3 is TGTGCCAGCTCACCACAGCAGGGGTACGAGAGGGAAAAACTGTTTTTT. V is TRBV18 and J is TRBJ1-4; D may be TRBD1 (6 bases). The CDR3 consists of 16 residues. Germline CDR1 is KGHSH and CDR2 is LQKENI. The V end lost 1 base, the J end lost 8 bases, and 17 bases lay between the germline ends.

CDR3 loop: CASSSGTRGGDTQYF. The DNA of the CDR3 is TGTGCCAGCAGCTCGGGAACCAGGGGCGGAGATACGCAGTATTTT. The chain uses TRBV5-6 and TRBJ2-3; D might be TRBD1 (6 bases). The germline V gene encodes CDR1 SGHDT and CDR2 YYEEEE. Trimming removed 3 bases from V and 5 bases from J, with 16 bases in between. The CDR3 spans 15 residues.

The chain employs TRBV5-1 and TRBJ2-7; TRBD1 aligns across 7 bases. Germline V lookup: CDR1 SGHRS, CDR2 YFSETQ. The ends lost 4 bases at V and 5 bases at J; junction bases unmatched: 12. CDR3 length: 15 amino acids. In DNA, the CDR3 is TGCGCCAGCAGCACCCCGACAGGGAATTACCACGAGCAGTACTTC. Translation: CASSTPTGNYHEQYF. Supplemented by reference TRBV5-1 and TRBJ2-7, the full variable domain reads KAGVTQTPRYLIKTRGQQVTLSCSPISGHRSVSWYQQTPGQGLQFLFEYFSETQRNKGNFPGRFSGRQFSNSRSEMNVSTLELGDSALYLCASSTPTGNYHEQYFGPGTRLTVT.

This clone was counted only a few times. The chain has TRBV7-8 and TRBJ1-3; D gene ambiguous. V was trimmed by 5 bases and J by 6 bases, leaving 14 bases between them. From germline, CDR1 is SGHVS and CDR2 FQNEAQ. The CDR3 extends over 14 amino acids. Here the CDR3 DNA reads TGTGCCAGCAGCCCGGACCCGTGGCCAAACACCATATATTTT. This encodes CASSPDPWPNTIYF.

This clone was detected only once. V and J are TRBV11-2 and TRBJ1-2, with D tentatively TRBD1 (6 bases). CDR3 length: 15 amino acids. Germline V lookup: CDR1 SGHAT, CDR2 FQNNGV. V lost 2 bases and J 6 bases, leaving 16 bases between the germline ends. The chain's CDR3 is CASSLTLTGLNGYTF. The DNA of the CDR3 is TGTGCCAGCAGCTTAACCCTAACAGGGCTAAATGGCTACACCTTC.

J is TRBJ2-7 and V is TRBV18; D unresolved. Germline-derived CDR1 and CDR2 are KGHSH and LQKENI. This CDR3 contains 17 residues. The V end lost 0 bases, the J end lost 3 bases, and 18 bases lay between the germline ends. DNA of the CDR3: TGTGCCAGCTCACCACCGTCGGGCCCCGGCCCCCACTACGAGCAGTACTTC. This gives the protein CASSPPSGPGPHYEQYF.

The chain's CDR3 is CASSQDLEASYEQYF. CDR3 sequence (DNA): TGTGCCAGCAGCCAAGATCTCGAGGCCTCCTACGAGCAGTACTTC. The chain is built from TRBV4-2 and TRBJ2-7; D not resolved. Germline CDR1 reads LGHNA; CDR2 reads YNFKEQ. The V end was cut by 0 bases, the J end by 0 bases, with 9 bases between. The CDR3 runs 15 residues.

This chain links TRBV18 with TRBJ2-1; TRBD2 might be the D (5 bases). V dropped 2 bases and J dropped 6 bases, with 14 bases sitting between them. The CDR3 runs 15 residues. Germline V gene data show CDR1 as KGHSH and CDR2 as LQKENI. The CDR3: CASSPGVARGNEQFF. Written as DNA, the CDR3 is TGTGCCAGCTCACCAGGGGTAGCCCGGGGCAATGAGCAGTTCTTC.

This clone was detected only once. CDR3: CASSVKNSVAEQFF. The CDR3 nucleotides read TGTGCCAGCAGTGTAAAAAATAGCGTTGCTGAGCAGTTCTTC. The genes are TRBV6-1 and TRBJ2-1, with D tentatively TRBD2 (5 bases). The CDR3 is 14 amino acids. From germline, CDR1 is MNHNS and CDR2 SASEGT. Trimming left V 4 bases short and J 9 bases short, with 16 bases between.

This clone was recorded once. J is TRBJ2-5 and V is TRBV2, with D perhaps matching TRBD1 or TRBD2 (5 bases each). This CDR3 contains 13 residues. The germline V gene has CDR1 SNHLY and CDR2 FYNNEI. V was cut by 7 bases and J by 2 bases, with 11 bases left in between. CDR3 sequence: CASTGPGQETQYF. The CDR3, as DNA: TGTGCCAGCACGGGGCCAGGGCAAGAGACCCAGTACTTC.

Only one count was recorded for this clone. V is TRBV2 and J is TRBJ2-7; D is ambiguous. Germline CDR1 reads SNHLY; CDR2 reads FYNNEI. Trimming shortened V by 6 bases and J by 1 base, and 16 bases separated the two germline ends. The CDR3 is made up of 15 amino acids. The CDR3: CASRLRLVSSYEQYF. Written as DNA, the CDR3 is TGTGCCAGCAGGCTCCGGCTAGTCAGTTCCTACGAGCAGTACTTC.

This chain connects TRBV28 to TRBJ2-7; 8 nucleotides line up with TRBD1. The V segment lost 5 bases and the J segment 10 bases; nucleotides outside the gene matches: 13. Per the germline V gene, CDR1 is MDHEN and CDR2 is SYDVKM. The CDR3 spans 14 residues. CDR3 amino acids: CASSGGQALRDQYF. DNA of the CDR3: TGTGCCAGCAGTGGGGGACAGGCTCTACGTGACCAGTACTTC.

The rearrangement links TRBV5-1 to TRBJ2-6; 14 nucleotides match TRBD2. The trim removed 1 base at V and 3 bases at J, leaving 9 bases unmatched. Germline V CDR1 and CDR2: SGHRS, YFSETQ. The CDR3 length is 20 residues. The CDR3 region is CASSLWTSGGTLSGANVLTF. CDR3 nucleotides: TGCGCCAGCAGCTTGTGGACTAGCGGGGGGACCCTGAGTGGGGCCAACGTCCTGACTTTC. Full variable domain (remainder filled in from reference TRBV5-1 and TRBJ2-6): KAGVTQTPRYLIKTRGQQVTLSCSPISGHRSVSWYQQTPGQGLQFLFEYFSETQRNKGNFPGRFSGRQFSNSRSEMNVSTLELGDSALYLCASSLWTSGGTLSGANVLTFGAGSRLTVL.

The chain has TRBV20-1 and TRBJ2-2, with TRBD2 identical over 7 bases. The CDR3 has 11 residues. The germline CDR1 and CDR2 sequences are DFQATT and SNEGSKA (reference sequence). V gave up 6 bases and J gave up 6 bases; unmatched junction bases: 1. CDR3 bases: TGCAGTGCCGGGGGGTCCGGGGAGCTGTTTTTT. This codes for CSAGGSGELFF.

The V gene is TRBV5-1, the J gene TRBJ1-1; 8 bases are a match to TRBD1. CDR1 and CDR2 (germline): SGHRS, YFSETQ. The V and J ends lost 5 bases and 2 bases, in that order; junction bases with no gene match: 2. The CDR3 contains 13 residues. CDR3 in amino acids: CASRTGANTEAFF. CDR3 DNA sequence: TGCGCCAGCAGGACAGGGGCCAACACTGAAGCTTTCTTT.

This chain joins TRBV18 and TRBJ2-5; 9 bases fit TRBD1. The J segment lost 7 bases and the V segment lost 2 bases, leaving 5 bases of the junction unmatched. This CDR3 has 14 amino acids. Germline CDR1 KGHSH, CDR2 LQKENI. The CDR3 protein is CASSPGDRAGTQYF. DNA for the CDR3: TGTGCCAGCTCACCAGGGGACAGGGCTGGGACCCAGTACTTC.